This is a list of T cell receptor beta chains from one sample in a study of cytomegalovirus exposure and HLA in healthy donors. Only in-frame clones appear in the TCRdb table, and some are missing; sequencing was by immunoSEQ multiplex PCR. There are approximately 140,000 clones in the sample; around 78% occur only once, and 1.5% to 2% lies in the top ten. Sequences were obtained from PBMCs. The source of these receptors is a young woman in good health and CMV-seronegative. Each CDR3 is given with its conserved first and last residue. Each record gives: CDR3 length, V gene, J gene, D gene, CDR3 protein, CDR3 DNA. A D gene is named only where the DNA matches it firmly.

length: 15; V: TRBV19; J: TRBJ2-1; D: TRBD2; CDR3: CASSIESSGRREQFF; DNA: TGTGCCAGTAGTATTGAGTCTAGCGGGAGGCGGGAGCAGTTCTTC
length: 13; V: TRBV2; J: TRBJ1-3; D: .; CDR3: CASKDSSGNTIYF; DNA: TGTGCCAGCAAGGACAGCTCTGGAAACACCATATATTTT
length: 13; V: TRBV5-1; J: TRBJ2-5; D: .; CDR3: CASSVIPGETQYF; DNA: TGCGCCAGCAGCGTTATCCCGGGGGAGACCCAGTACTTC
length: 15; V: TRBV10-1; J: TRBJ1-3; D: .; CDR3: CASSESGGIGNTIYF; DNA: TGCGCCAGCAGTGAGTCCGGGGGAATCGGAAACACCATATATTTT
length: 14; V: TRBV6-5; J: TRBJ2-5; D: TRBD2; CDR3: CASSLTSGGPEVYF; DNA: TGTGCCAGCAGTCTGACTAGCGGGGGCCCAGAGGTGTACTTC
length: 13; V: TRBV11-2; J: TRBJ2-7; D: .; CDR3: CASSVRSGDEQYF; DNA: TGTGCCAGCAGCGTCCGATCGGGGGACGAGCAGTACTTC
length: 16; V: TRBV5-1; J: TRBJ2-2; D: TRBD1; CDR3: CASTNRDRSHTGELFF; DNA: TGCGCCAGCACCAACCGGGACAGGTCGCACACCGGGGAGCTGTTTTTT
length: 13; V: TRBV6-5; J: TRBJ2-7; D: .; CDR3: CASTAGGSYEQYF; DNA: TGTGCCAGCACCGCGGGCGGTTCCTACGAGCAGTACTTC
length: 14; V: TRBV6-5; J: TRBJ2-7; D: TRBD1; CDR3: CASSYPGTGDEQYF; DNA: TGTGCCAGCAGTTACCCCGGGACAGGCGACGAGCAGTACTTC
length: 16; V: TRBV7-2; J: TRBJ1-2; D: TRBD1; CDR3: CASSQMGQGENYGYTF; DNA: TGTGCCAGCAGCCAGATGGGACAGGGTGAAAACTATGGCTACACCTTC